The rows below give T cell receptor beta chains drawn from one sample of a study of blood T cell repertoires in COVID-19. The assay was immunoSEQ multiplex PCR, and TCRdb's table has in-frame clones only and misses some. The sample holds 500,000 or so clones, 87% seen once. Specimen: PBMCs or T cells enriched from blood (not recorded which). The source is a woman younger than 30 who had recovered from COVID-19. The CDR3 runs from the conserved cysteine through the conserved F or W. D genes are given only for firm matches. Expanded clones are given a class, and other clones once, few, many or no size at all.

CASSQVDMGLASYNEQFF,TGCGCCAGCAGCCAAGTAGACATGGGACTAGCGTCCTACAATGAGCAGTTCTTC,TRBV4-1,TRBD2,TRBJ2-1,.
CASGGRGGNYGYTF,TGTGCCAGCGGGGGCAGAGGGGGTAACTATGGCTACACCTTC,TRBV7-9,.,TRBJ1-2,.
CASSIGGRSEAFF,TGTGCCAGTAGTATAGGTGGCCGGAGCGAAGCTTTCTTT,TRBV19,.,TRBJ1-1,.
CASTLGETSPLHF,TGTGCCAGTACCCTAGGGGAAACTTCACCCCTCCACTTT,TRBV19,.,TRBJ1-6,.
CSVLPHDSYYGYTF,TGCAGCGTTCTCCCCCATGACAGTTACTATGGCTACACCTTC,TRBV29-1,.,TRBJ1-2,.
CASSPGSSQETQYF,TGTGCCAGCAGTCCCGGTTCTTCCCAAGAGACCCAGTACTTC,TRBV6-5,.,TRBJ2-5,.
CASSWLLQTGDRHEQYF,TGCGCCAGCAGCTGGTTATTACAGACAGGGGATCGGCACGAGCAGTACTTC,TRBV5-1,TRBD1,TRBJ2-7,few
CASSLSTGELFF,TGTGCCAGCAGTCTCTCCACCGGGGAGCTGTTTTTT,TRBV2,.,TRBJ2-2,.
CASSWDRVDYGYTF,TGTGCCAGCAGCTGGGACAGGGTGGACTATGGCTACACCTTC,TRBV5-5,TRBD1,TRBJ1-2,.
CASSLGNPGGSNQPQHF,TGTGCCAGCAGCTTGGGGAACCCGGGTGGGAGCAATCAGCCCCAGCATTTT,TRBV5-6,.,TRBJ1-5,.
CASSFVQGDYEQYF,TGTGCCAGCAGCTTCGTTCAGGGGGACTACGAGCAGTACTTC,TRBV7-2,TRBD1,TRBJ2-7,.
CASSQDFSGDGSPLHF,TGTGCCAGCAGCCAAGACTTCTCGGGGGATGGATCACCCCTCCACTTT,TRBV4-2,.,TRBJ1-6,few
CASSQTGSEQYF,TGTGCCAGCAGCCAGACTGGTTCCGAGCAGTACTTC,TRBV7-9,.,TRBJ2-7,.
CASSRTLGEGPYNEQFF,TGTGCCAGCAGCCGGACCTTGGGGGAGGGACCCTACAATGAGCAGTTCTTC,TRBV3-1/TRBV3-2,TRBD2,TRBJ2-1,.
CAGSRYQNTGDYGYTF,TGTGCCGGCAGCAGGTATCAGAATACGGGGGACTATGGCTACACCTTC,TRBV2,.,TRBJ1-2,.
CASSSTGGGYGYTF,TGCGCCAGCAGCTCAACAGGGGGCGGCTATGGCTACACCTTC,TRBV5-1,TRBD1,TRBJ1-2,.
CASSFDEGTQYF,TGTGCCAGCAGCTTTGACGAGGGGACCCAGTACTTC,TRBV7-9,.,TRBJ2-5,.
CASSDSGSEFTF,TGTGCCAGCAGTGATTCGGGGTCCGAATTTACCTTT,TRBV2,.,TRBJ1-5,few
CASTQTLGYTF,TGTGCCAGCACCCAGACTTTAGGCTACACCTTC,TRBV2,.,TRBJ1-2,.
CATSDLGDGSYEQYF,TGTGCCACCAGTGATTTGGGGGACGGGAGCTACGAGCAGTACTTC,TRBV24-1,.,TRBJ2-7,.
CASTMEVGETQYF,TGTGCCAGTACCATGGAGGTCGGGGAGACCCAGTACTTC,TRBV19,.,TRBJ2-5,.
CASSLRAGGTEAFF,TGTGCCAGTAGCCTCCGGGCCGGCGGGACTGAAGCTTTCTTT,TRBV19,.,TRBJ1-1,.
CSVGRDMLPSTEAFF,TGCAGCGTAGGCCGGGACATGCTTCCGTCCACTGAAGCTTTCTTT,TRBV29-1,.,TRBJ1-1,.
CASSLGRGGEQYF,TGTGCCAGCAGTTTGGGGCGGGGGGGCGAGCAGTACTTC,TRBV28,TRBD2,TRBJ2-7,.
CASSPLKGDRLNQPQHF,TGTGCCAGTAGCCCTTTGAAAGGGGACAGGCTCAATCAGCCCCAGCATTTT,TRBV19,TRBD1,TRBJ1-5,.
CASSQPGGGNTEAFF,TGTGCCAGCAGCCAGCCAGGGGGCGGGAACACTGAAGCTTTCTTT,TRBV7-3,TRBD1,TRBJ1-1,.
CASSPGTSGAETQYF,TGTGCCAGCAGCCCGGGGACTAGCGGGGCGGAGACCCAGTACTTC,TRBV11-2,TRBD2,TRBJ2-5,.
CASRENYEQYF,TGTGCCAGCAGGGAGAACTACGAGCAGTACTTC,TRBV2,.,TRBJ2-7,few
CASSLSVGEELFF,TGTGCCAGCAGTTTATCTGTGGGTGAGGAACTGTTTTTT,TRBV12-3/TRBV12-4,.,TRBJ1-4,.
CASYTGLDYGYTF,TGTGCCAGCTATACAGGATTGGACTATGGCTACACCTTC,TRBV12-3/TRBV12-4,.,TRBJ1-2,.
CASSTKMTGELFF,TGTGCCAGTAGTACAAAAATGACCGGGGAGCTGTTTTTT,TRBV19,.,TRBJ2-2,.
CASSLEEYGYTF,TGTGCCAGCAGCTTAGAGGAGTATGGCTACACCTTC,TRBV7-9,.,TRBJ1-2,.
CASSQEFDGSYEQYF,TGTGCCAGCAGCCAAGAATTCGACGGGTCCTACGAGCAGTACTTC,TRBV3-1/TRBV3-2,.,TRBJ2-7,.
CASSLPGLAGETQYF,TGTGCCAGCAGTCTACCGGGACTAGCAGGGGAGACCCAGTACTTC,TRBV28,TRBD2,TRBJ2-5,few
CASSLGDRGTTEAFF,TGCGCCAGCAGCTTGGGTGACAGGGGTACGACTGAAGCTTTCTTT,TRBV5-1,TRBD1,TRBJ1-1,many
CASSFARGLDTQYF,TGTGCCAGCAGCTTTGCCAGAGGACTAGATACGCAGTATTTT,TRBV7-2,.,TRBJ2-3,.
CASSQDRAQETQYF,TGTGCCAGCAGTCAAGACAGGGCCCAAGAGACCCAGTACTTC,TRBV7-9,TRBD1,TRBJ2-5,.
CASSFDGQGGSPLHF,TGTGCCAGTAGTTTCGATGGACAGGGAGGATCACCCCTCCACTTT,TRBV19,TRBD1,TRBJ1-6,.
CASSPGGGLSNEQFF,TGTGCCAGCAGTCCTGGGGGGGGCCTCAGCAATGAGCAGTTCTTC,TRBV6-4,.,TRBJ2-1,.
CASTSGSNTGELFF,TGTGCCAGCACTAGCGGGTCCAACACCGGGGAGCTGTTTTTT,TRBV7-2,TRBD2,TRBJ2-2,.
CASSPTSGGYGYTF,TGTGCCAGCAGCCCGACATCCGGGGGCTATGGCTACACCTTC,TRBV7-3,.,TRBJ1-2,.
CTATKGEVAASSYEQYF,TGCACCGCAACGAAAGGTGAGGTAGCGGCCAGCTCCTACGAGCAGTACTTC,TRBV1,.,TRBJ2-7,.
CASSLALTGDTQYF,TGTGCCAGCAGCTTAGCGCTCACGGGGGATACGCAGTATTTT,TRBV7-9,.,TRBJ2-3,.
CAWTTGAYGYTF,TGTGCCTGGACGACAGGGGCCTATGGCTACACCTTC,TRBV30,TRBD1,TRBJ1-2,once
CASSVRGGSSYNEQFF,TGTGCCAGCAGCGTTCGGGGGGGAAGCTCCTACAATGAGCAGTTCTTC,TRBV11-3,TRBD2,TRBJ2-1,.
CASSGGQGLSEKLFF,TGTGCCAGTAGTGGGGGACAGGGGCTCAGTGAAAAACTGTTTTTT,TRBV19,TRBD1,TRBJ1-4,.
CASSFGPSYEQYF,TGTGCCAGCAGTTTCGGTCCCTCCTACGAGCAGTACTTC,TRBV12-3/TRBV12-4,.,TRBJ2-7,once
CASPGHQNTEAFF,TGTGCCAGTCCGGGACATCAGAACACTGAAGCTTTCTTT,TRBV6-5,.,TRBJ1-1,.
CAISDTTLNTEAFF,TGTGCCATCAGTGACACAACGCTGAACACTGAAGCTTTCTTT,TRBV10-3,.,TRBJ1-1,.
CASTGGDRAGEQYF,TGTGCCAGCACTGGAGGGGATCGAGCGGGAGAGCAGTACTTC,TRBV2,TRBD2,TRBJ2-7,.
CASSPVDWGEKNEQFF,TGTGCCAGCAGCCCTGTAGACTGGGGGGAAAAAAATGAGCAGTTCTTC,TRBV7-2,.,TRBJ2-1,.
CASSLTPGLTNTEAFF,TGTGCCAGCAGCTTGACACCGGGACTTACGAACACTGAAGCTTTCTTT,TRBV5-5,.,TRBJ1-1,.
CAWSALGGDYGYTF,TGTGCCTGGAGTGCCTTAGGGGGGGACTATGGCTACACCTTC,TRBV30,.,TRBJ1-2,.
CASSGDGRGASYNEQFF,TGTGCCAGCAGCGGGGACGGGCGGGGGGCCTCCTACAATGAGCAGTTCTTC,TRBV13,TRBD2,TRBJ2-1,.
CASQGATYNSPLHF,TGTGCCTCACAGGGGGCGACCTATAATTCACCCCTCCACTTT,TRBV30,TRBD1,TRBJ1-6,.
CASSLRGVQETQYF,TGTGCCAGCTCACTGCGGGGTGTACAAGAGACCCAGTACTTC,TRBV18,.,TRBJ2-5,.
CASSAAIQETQYF,TGTGCCTCCAGTGCAGCGATTCAAGAGACCCAGTACTTC,TRBV30,.,TRBJ2-5,.
CASRDQGGNTEAFF,TGCGCCAGCAGAGATCAGGGGGGCAACACTGAAGCTTTCTTT,TRBV5-1,TRBD1,TRBJ1-1,.
CASSPSQDTEAFF,TGTGCCAGCAGCCCTTCCCAGGACACTGAAGCTTTCTTT,TRBV5-4,.,TRBJ1-1,.
CASGLSRLTSSYEQYF,TGTGCTAGTGGTCTATCCCGCCTGACAAGTTCCTACGAGCAGTACTTC,TRBV12-5,.,TRBJ2-7,few